The clone carrying this T cell receptor (beta chain) was counted ten times or more. Its antigen is undetermined. The data were taken from a study of T cell repertoires in cytomegalovirus infection. One entry per CDR3 protein results from TCRdb running MiXCR on the reads. The table lists around 740,000 distinct CDR3 sequences, about a third of them singletons. Study-wide findings and caveats: In two of eight donors, the top clonotype was HLA-C-restricted CMV-specific. Frequencies of public TCR beta families were cumulated, and this identified carriers of CMV plus the relevant HLA.

The source of this sequence is a human donor in good health (CMV status not recorded). Some clones in this sample may be carry-over from other donors' samples. Sample: PBMCs.

This chain's CDR3 is CASSSGLAEPEQYF. The CDR3 DNA sequence: TGTGCCAGCAGCTCGGGACTAGCGGAGCCCGAGCAGTACTTC. The chain has TRBV6-2 or TRBV6-3 and TRBJ2-7, with 11 nucleotides matching TRBD2. This CDR3 region has 14 residues. Per the germline V gene, CDR1 is MNHEY and CDR2 is SVGEGT. With V trimmed by 6 bases and J by 6 bases, 7 bases remained unmatched.